This T cell receptor (beta chain) derives from a study of read filtering for tumor transcriptome and immune sequencing. Molecular barcoded adaptors covering alpha/delta and beta/gamma chains were used on roughly 400 ng RNA. TCRdb used MiXCR to reprocess the reads, holding one entry per CDR3 protein. The sample lists 20,000 or so distinct CDR3 sequences, roughly 23% occurring once. The study, taken as a whole, reports: Dropping single-read clonotypes raised IR-seq and RNA-seq shared-clonotype correlation.

V dropped 6 bases and J dropped 5 bases, with 14 bases sitting between them. The CDR3 length is 14 residues. Germline values: CDR1 MNHEY, CDR2 SMNVEV (reference sequence). Comment on this clonotype: The antigen remains undetermined. A much bigger clone sits one base away, suggesting this may be a read error.

The sequencing input was a population of CD138-negative cells sorted from bone marrow. The V gene is TRBV27, the J gene TRBJ1-5; D uncertain. This TCR came from a donor at least 40 years old with multiple myeloma. The CDR3 DNA is TGTGCCAGCAGCCCCAGCGGGGAAGATCAGCCCCAGCATTTT. Its protein is CASSPSGEDQPQHF.